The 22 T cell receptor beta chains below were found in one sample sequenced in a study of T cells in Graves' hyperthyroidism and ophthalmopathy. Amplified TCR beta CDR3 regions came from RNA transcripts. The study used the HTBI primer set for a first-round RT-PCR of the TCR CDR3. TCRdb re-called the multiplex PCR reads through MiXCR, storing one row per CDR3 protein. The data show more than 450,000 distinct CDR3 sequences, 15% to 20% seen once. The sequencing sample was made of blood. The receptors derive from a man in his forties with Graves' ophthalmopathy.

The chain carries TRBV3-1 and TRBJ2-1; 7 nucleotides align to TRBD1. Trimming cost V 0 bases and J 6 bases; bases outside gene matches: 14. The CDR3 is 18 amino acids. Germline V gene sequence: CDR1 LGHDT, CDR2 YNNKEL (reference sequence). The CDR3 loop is CASSQDPQGDSRVNEQFF. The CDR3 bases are TGTGCCAGCAGCCAAGATCCCCAGGGGGATTCTAGAGTCAATGAGCAGTTCTTC.

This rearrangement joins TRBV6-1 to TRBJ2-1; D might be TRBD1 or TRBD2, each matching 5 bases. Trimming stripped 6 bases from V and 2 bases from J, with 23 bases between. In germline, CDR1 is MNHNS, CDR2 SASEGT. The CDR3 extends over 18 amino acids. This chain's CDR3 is CASSLAVPGSRAYNEQFF. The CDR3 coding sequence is TGTGCCAGCAGCCTGGCCGTGCCGGGGTCCAGGGCCTACAATGAGCAGTTCTTC.

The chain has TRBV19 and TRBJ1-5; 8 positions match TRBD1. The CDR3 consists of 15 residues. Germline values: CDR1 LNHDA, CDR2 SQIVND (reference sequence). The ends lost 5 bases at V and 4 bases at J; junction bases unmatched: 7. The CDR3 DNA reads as TGTGCCAGTAGTCAAGGACAGGGAAAGAATCAGCCCCAGCATTTT. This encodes CASSQGQGKNQPQHF. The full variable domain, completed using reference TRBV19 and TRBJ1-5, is DGGITQSPKYLFRKEGQNVTLSCEQNLNHDAMYWYRQDPGQGLRLIYYSQIVNDFQKGDIAEGYSVSREKKESFPLTVTSAQKNPTAFYLCASSQGQGKNQPQHFGDGTRLSIL.

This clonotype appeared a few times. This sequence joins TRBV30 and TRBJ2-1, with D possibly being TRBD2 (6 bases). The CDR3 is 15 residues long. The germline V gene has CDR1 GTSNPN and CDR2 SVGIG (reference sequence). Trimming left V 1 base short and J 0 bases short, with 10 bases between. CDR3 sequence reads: CAWSGTTRSYNEQFF. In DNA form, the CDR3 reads TGTGCCTGGAGTGGGACTACACGCTCCTACAATGAGCAGTTCTTC.

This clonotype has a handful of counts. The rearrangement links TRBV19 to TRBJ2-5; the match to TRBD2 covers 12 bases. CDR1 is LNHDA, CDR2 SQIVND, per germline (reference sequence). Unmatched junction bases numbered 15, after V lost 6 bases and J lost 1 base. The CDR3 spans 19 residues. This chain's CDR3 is CASSFGGLAGTLSQETQYF. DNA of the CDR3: TGTGCCAGTAGCTTCGGTGGACTAGCGGGAACCCTCTCCCAAGAGACCCAGTACTTC.

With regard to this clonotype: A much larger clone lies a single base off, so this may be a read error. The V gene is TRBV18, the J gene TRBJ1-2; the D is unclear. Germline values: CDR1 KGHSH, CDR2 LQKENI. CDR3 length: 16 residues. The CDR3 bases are TGTGCCAGCTCACCACCGTACCAGCTATCTAACTATGACTACACCTTC. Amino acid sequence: CASSPPYQLSNYDYTF.

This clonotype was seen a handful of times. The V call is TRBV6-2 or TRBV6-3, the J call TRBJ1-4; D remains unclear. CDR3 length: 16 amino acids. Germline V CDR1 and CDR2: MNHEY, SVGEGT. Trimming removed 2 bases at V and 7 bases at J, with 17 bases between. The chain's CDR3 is CASSYRRLNGGEKLFF. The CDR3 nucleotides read TGTGCCAGCAGTTACCGCCGACTCAATGGAGGTGAAAAACTGTTTTTT.

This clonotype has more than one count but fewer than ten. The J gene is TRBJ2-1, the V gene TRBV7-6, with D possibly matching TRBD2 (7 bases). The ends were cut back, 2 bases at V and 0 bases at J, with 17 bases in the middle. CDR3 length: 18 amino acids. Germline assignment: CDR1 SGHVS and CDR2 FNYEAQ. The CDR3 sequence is CASSLSTRGASSYNEQFF. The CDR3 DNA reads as TGTGCCAGCAGCTTATCGACTCGGGGGGCCAGCTCCTACAATGAGCAGTTCTTC.

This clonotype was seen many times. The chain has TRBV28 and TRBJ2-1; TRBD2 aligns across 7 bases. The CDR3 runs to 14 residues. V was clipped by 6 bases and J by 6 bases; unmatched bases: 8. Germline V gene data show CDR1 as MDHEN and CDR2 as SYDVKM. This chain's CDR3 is CASRPQGGVNEQFF. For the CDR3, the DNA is TGTGCCAGCAGGCCCCAGGGAGGGGTCAATGAGCAGTTCTTC.

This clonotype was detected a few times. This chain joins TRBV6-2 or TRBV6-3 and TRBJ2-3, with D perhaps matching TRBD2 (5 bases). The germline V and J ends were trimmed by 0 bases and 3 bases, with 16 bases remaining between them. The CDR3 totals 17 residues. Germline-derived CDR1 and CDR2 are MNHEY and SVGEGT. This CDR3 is CASSYSRVPGWTDTQYF. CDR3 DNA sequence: TGTGCCAGCAGTTACTCGAGAGTCCCGGGGTGGACAGATACGCAGTATTTT.

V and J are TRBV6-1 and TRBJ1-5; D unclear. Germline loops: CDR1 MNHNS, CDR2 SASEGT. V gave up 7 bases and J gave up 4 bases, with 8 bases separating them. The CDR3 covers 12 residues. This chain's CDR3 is CASMVANQPQHF. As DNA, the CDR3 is TGTGCCAGCATGGTGGCTAATCAGCCCCAGCATTTT.

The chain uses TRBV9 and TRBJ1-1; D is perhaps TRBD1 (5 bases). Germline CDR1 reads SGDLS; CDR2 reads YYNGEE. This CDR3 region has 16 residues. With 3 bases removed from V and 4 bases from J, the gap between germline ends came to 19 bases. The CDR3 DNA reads TGTGCCAGCAGCGCGACCACCGACCTAACAGGCACTGAAGCTTTCTTT. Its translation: CASSATTDLTGTEAFF.

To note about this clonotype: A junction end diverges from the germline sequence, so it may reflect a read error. The CDR3 region is CASSLSGTVADTQYF. CDR3 DNA: TGTGCTAGCAGCTTATCGGGCACCGTTGCAGATACGCAGTATTTT. The chain is built from TRBV7-7 and TRBJ2-3; no firm D call. The germline V gene encodes CDR1 SSHAT and CDR2 FNYEAQ (reference sequence). This CDR3 is built from 15 residues.

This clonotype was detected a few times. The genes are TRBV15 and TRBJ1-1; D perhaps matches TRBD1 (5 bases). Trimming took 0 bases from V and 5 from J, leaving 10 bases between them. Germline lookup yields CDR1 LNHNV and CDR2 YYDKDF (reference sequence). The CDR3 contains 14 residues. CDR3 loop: CATSRDQGGTEAFF. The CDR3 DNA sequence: TGTGCCACCAGCAGAGATCAGGGAGGGACTGAAGCTTTCTTT.

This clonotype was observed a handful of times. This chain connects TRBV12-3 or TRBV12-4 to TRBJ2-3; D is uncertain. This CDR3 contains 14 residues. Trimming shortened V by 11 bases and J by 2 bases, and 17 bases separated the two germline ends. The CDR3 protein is CAVSLGSITDTQYF. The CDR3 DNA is TGTGCCGTCAGCCTGGGCTCTATCACAGATACGCAGTATTTT.

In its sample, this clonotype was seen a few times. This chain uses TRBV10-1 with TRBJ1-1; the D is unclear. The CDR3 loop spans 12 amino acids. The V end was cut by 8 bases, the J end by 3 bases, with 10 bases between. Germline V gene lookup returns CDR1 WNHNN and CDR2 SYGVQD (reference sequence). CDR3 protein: CASPGIDTEAFF. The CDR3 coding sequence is TGCGCCAGCCCCGGCATAGACACTGAAGCTTTCTTT.

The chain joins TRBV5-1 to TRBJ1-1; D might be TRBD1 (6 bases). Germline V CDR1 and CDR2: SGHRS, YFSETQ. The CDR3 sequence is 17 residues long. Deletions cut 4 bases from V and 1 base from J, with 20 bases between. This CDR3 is CASSIRDILKGNTEAFF. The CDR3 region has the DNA TGCGCCAGCAGCATCCGGGACATACTCAAGGGGAACACTGAAGCTTTCTTT.

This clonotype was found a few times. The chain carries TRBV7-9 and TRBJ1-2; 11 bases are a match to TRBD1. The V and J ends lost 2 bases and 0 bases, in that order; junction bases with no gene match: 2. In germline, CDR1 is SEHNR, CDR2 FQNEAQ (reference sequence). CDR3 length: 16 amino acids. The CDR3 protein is CASSLSDRGPNYGYTF. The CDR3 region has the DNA TGTGCCAGCAGCTTATCGGACAGGGGGCCTAACTATGGCTACACCTTC.

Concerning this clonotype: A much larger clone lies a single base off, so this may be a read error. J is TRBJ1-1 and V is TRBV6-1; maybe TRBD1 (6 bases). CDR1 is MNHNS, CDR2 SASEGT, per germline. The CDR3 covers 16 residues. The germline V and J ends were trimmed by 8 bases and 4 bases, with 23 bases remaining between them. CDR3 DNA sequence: TGTGCCAGCCCCCCGCCAGGCGACAGGCCGAGCACTGAAGCTTTCTTT. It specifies CASPPPGDRPSTEAFF.

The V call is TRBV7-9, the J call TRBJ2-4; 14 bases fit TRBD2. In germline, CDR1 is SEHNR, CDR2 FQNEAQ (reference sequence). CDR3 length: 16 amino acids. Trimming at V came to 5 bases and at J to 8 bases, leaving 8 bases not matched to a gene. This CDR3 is CASSPRLAGGPDIQYF. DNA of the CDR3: TGTGCCAGCAGCCCTCGACTAGCGGGAGGGCCGGACATTCAGTACTTC.

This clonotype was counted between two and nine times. CDR3 amino acids: CAWSLGYDYEQYF. Here the CDR3 DNA reads TGTGCCTGGAGTCTGGGGTACGACTACGAGCAGTACTTC. V usage is TRBV30 and J usage is TRBJ2-7; D not resolved. Germline CDR1 and CDR2: GTSNPN and SVGIG (reference sequence). Trimming stripped 2 bases from V and 3 bases from J, with 11 bases between. The CDR3 runs 13 residues.

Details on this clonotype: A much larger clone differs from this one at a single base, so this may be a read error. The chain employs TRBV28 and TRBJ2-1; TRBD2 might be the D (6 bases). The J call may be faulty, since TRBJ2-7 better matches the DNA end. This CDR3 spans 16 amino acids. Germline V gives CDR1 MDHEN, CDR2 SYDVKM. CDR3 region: CASTRGGLAPYNEQYF. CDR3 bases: TGTGCCAGCACTCGAGGAGGGCTAGCTCCCTACAATGAGCAGTACTTC.